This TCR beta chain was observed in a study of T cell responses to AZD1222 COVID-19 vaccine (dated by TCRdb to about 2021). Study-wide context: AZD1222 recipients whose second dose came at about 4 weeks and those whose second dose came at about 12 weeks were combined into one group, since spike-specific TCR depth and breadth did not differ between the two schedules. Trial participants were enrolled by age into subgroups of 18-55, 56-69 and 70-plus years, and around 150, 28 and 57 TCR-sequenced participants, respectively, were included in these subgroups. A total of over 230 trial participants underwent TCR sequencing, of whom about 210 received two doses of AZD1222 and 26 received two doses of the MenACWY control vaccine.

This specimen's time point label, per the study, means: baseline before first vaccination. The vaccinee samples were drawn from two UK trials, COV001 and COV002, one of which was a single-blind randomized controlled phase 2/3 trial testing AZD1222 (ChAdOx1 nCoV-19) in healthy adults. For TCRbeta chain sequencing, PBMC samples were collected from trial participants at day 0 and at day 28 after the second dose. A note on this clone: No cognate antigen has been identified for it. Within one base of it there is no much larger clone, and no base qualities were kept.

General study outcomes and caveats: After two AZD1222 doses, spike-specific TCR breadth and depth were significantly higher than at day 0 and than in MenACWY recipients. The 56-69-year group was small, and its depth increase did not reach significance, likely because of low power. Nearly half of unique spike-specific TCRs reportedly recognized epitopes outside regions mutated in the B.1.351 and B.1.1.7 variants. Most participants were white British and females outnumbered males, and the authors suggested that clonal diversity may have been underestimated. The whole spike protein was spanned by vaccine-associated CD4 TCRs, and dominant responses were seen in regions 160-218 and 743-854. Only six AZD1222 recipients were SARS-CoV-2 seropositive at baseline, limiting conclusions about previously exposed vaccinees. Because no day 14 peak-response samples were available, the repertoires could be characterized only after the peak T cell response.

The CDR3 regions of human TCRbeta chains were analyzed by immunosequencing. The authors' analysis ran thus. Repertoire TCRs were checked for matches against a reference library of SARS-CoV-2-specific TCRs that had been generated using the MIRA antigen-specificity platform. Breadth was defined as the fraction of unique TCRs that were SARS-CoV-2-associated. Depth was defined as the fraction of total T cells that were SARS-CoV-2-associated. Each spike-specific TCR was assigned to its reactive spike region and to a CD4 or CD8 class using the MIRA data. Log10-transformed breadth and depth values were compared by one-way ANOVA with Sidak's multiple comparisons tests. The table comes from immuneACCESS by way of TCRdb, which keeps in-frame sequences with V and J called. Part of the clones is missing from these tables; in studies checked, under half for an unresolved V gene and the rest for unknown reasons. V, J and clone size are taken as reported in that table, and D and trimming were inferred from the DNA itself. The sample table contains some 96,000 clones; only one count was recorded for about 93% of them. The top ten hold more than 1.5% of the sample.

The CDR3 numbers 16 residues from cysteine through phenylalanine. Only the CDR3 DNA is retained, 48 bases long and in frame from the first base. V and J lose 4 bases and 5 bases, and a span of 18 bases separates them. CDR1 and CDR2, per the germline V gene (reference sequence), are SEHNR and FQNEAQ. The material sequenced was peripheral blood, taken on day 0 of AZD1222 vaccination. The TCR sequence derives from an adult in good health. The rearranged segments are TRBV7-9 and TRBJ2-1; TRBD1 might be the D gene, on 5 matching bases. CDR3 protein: CASSSNDQGAHNEQFF. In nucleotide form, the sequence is TGTGCCAGCAGCTCCAACGACCAGGGCGCACACAATGAGCAGTTCTTC.